Following are 14 T cell receptor beta chains from one sample sequenced in a study of T cells in Graves' hyperthyroidism and ophthalmopathy. RNA transcripts yielded amplified TCR beta CDR3 regions. The TCR CDR3 first-round RT-PCR relied on the HTBI primer set. TCRdb fed the multiplex PCR reads into MiXCR, producing one record per CDR3 protein. The sample lists around 540,000 distinct CDR3 sequences, just over 45% occurring once. The source material was peripheral blood or thyroid tissue (not recorded which). The receptors stem from a woman under 30 with Graves' hyperthyroidism.

The chain has TRBV24-1 and TRBJ1-5; D is possibly TRBD1 (5 bases). Germline V lookup: CDR1 KGHDR, CDR2 SFDVKD. This CDR3 has 12 amino acids. The V gene lost 2 bases and the J gene lost 13 bases, with 11 bases spanning the gap. This chain's CDR3 is CATSDSSGPQHF. DNA of the CDR3: TGTGCCACCAGTGATTCTTCGGGGCCGCAGCATTTT.

This clonotype was seen a handful of times. The J gene is TRBJ1-6, the V gene TRBV7-9; D is unresolved. This CDR3 comprises 12 residues. V lost 1 base, J lost 11 bases, and 6 bases lay in between. Per the germline V gene, CDR1 is SEHNR and CDR2 is FQNEAQ (reference sequence). CDR3 sequence: CASSLGRAPLHF. The CDR3 DNA is TGTGCCAGCAGCTTAGGACGGGCACCCCTCCACTTT.

The chain joins TRBV5-4 to TRBJ1-1, with 9 bases matching TRBD1. This CDR3 has 18 residues. CDR1 is SGHNT and CDR2 is YYREEE in the germline V gene (reference sequence). V dropped 5 bases and J dropped 0; count of bases not matched to a gene: 14. The CDR3 DNA is TGTGCCAGCAGTCCCCGGGACAGGGCTCCCCACATGAACACTGAAGCTTTCTTT. Its protein product is CASSPRDRAPHMNTEAFF.

This chain connects TRBV25-1 to TRBJ2-2; possibly TRBD1 for D (6 bases). V was trimmed by 6 bases and J by 1 base, leaving 18 bases between them. The length of the CDR3 is 17 residues. In germline, CDR1 is MGHDK, CDR2 SYGVNS. As DNA, the CDR3 is TGTGCCAGCAGGCTACAGGGTATCTACTGGAACACCGGGGAGCTGTTTTTT. Its protein product is CASRLQGIYWNTGELFF.

The chain has TRBV5-1 and TRBJ1-1, with D perhaps TRBD1 (6 bases). The CDR3 is 14 amino acids. Trimming pared 3 bases from V and 0 bases from J, leaving 9 bases between. CDR1 and CDR2 (germline): SGHRS, YFSETQ. The CDR3 DNA reads TGCGCCAGCAGCTACCGGGACATGAACACTGAAGCTTTCTTT. Its translation is CASSYRDMNTEAFF.

This chain links TRBV20-1 with TRBJ2-7; 12 bases match TRBD2. J lost 6 bases, V lost 6 bases, and 9 bases had no gene match. The V gene's germline CDR1 is DFQATT and CDR2 SNEGSKA (reference sequence). The CDR3 is made up of 14 amino acids. The CDR3 bases are TGCAGTGCCCCCCTAGCGGGAGGGCCTAGCGAGCAGTACTTC. This gives the protein CSAPLAGGPSEQYF.

This clonotype was counted only a few times. This rearrangement joins TRBV19 to TRBJ1-5, with 9 bases that match TRBD1. V was pared by 2 bases and J by 2 bases, with 1 base of the junction left unmatched. Per germline, CDR1 LNHDA and CDR2 SQIVND (reference sequence). CDR3 length equals 15 residues. The DNA for the CDR3 is TGTGCCAGTAGTATATGGACAGGGGGCAATCAGCCCCAGCATTTT. Protein: CASSIWTGGNQPQHF.

This clonotype has more than one count but fewer than ten. V gene TRBV7-8 combines with J gene TRBJ1-2; TRBD1 is a possible D gene (5 bases). Between the trimmed V and J ends, which lost 3 bases and 2 bases, there was a span of 16 bases. CDR1 is SGHVS, CDR2 FQNEAQ, per germline. The CDR3 totals 16 residues. The CDR3 nucleotides read TGTGCCAGCAGCTTTCGTCGCGGGACGGTCAACTATGGCTACACCTTC. It is translated as CASSFRRGTVNYGYTF.

The rearrangement links TRBV7-7 to TRBJ1-5; TRBD1 matches at 9 bases. J lost 2 bases, V lost 5 bases, and 4 bases had no gene match. The CDR3 length is 15 residues. The germline gives CDR1 SSHAT, CDR2 FNYEAQ (reference sequence). The CDR3 DNA reads as TGTGCCAGCAGCGGGAGGACAGGGGGCAATCAGCCCCAGCATTTT. Translating gives CASSGRTGGNQPQHF. The full variable domain, completed using reference TRBV7-7 and TRBJ1-5, is GAGVSQSPRYKVTKRGQDVTLRCDPISSHATLYWYQQALGQGPEFLTYFNYEAQPDKSGLPSDRFSAERPEGSISTLTIQRTEQRDSAMYRCASSGRTGGNQPQHFGDGTRLSIL.

This rearrangement joins TRBV12-3 or TRBV12-4 to TRBJ1-4; 7 bases match TRBD1. CDR3 size: 17 residues. With V trimmed by 5 bases and J by 6 bases, 15 bases remained unmatched. CDR3 amino acids: CASSPGPGQAEDEKLFF. For the CDR3, the DNA is TGTGCCAGCAGTCCGGGGCCTGGACAGGCGGAGGATGAAAAACTGTTTTTT.

The chain carries TRBV7-2 and TRBJ1-1, with TRBD1 matching over 8 bases. CDR1 is SGHTA and CDR2 is FQGNSA in the germline V gene. The ends lost 2 bases at V and 7 bases at J; junction bases unmatched: 6. This CDR3 spans 14 amino acids. The CDR3: CASSLTPGGNEAFF. Written as DNA, the CDR3 is TGTGCCAGCAGCTTAACTCCAGGGGGCAATGAAGCTTTCTTT.

Details on this clonotype: A much more abundant neighbour one base away suggests this may be a read error. V gene TRBV29-1 combines with J gene TRBJ1-2; D may be TRBD1 (5 bases). The CDR3 has 12 residues. The V end lost 5 bases, the J end lost 6 bases, and 13 bases lay between the germline ends. Germline assignment: CDR1 SQVTM and CDR2 ANQGSEA. For the CDR3, the DNA is TGCAGCGTTCGCTGGGGGGACCATGGCTACACCTTC. Translated: CSVRWGDHGYTF.

The chain has TRBV4-3 and TRBJ2-5, with D possibly matching TRBD2 (5 bases). Germline CDR1 reads LGHNA; CDR2 reads YSLEER. The germline V and J ends were trimmed by 1 base and 3 bases, with 15 bases remaining between them. There are 16 residues in the CDR3. The CDR3: CASSQGSAAREETQYF. Here the CDR3 DNA reads TGCGCCAGCAGCCAAGGTTCAGCTGCGAGGGAAGAGACCCAGTACTTC.

The V and J genes are TRBV20-1 and TRBJ2-5; D ambiguous. CDR3 length: 15 amino acids. V dropped 1 base and J dropped 2 bases, with 14 bases sitting between them. Germline lookup yields CDR1 DFQATT and CDR2 SNEGSKA (reference sequence). The chain's CDR3 is CSARALLDTQETQYF. CDR3 sequence (DNA): TGCAGTGCTAGAGCCCTACTTGACACGCAAGAGACCCAGTACTTC.